The 17 T cell receptor beta chains presented below share a single source sample, sequenced in a study of blood T cell repertoires in COVID-19. Clones were sequenced by immunoSEQ multiplex PCR, and TCRdb holds only the in-frame ones, with some missing. The table records around 380,000 clones, about 90% of them present only once. The sequenced sample consisted of PBMCs or T cells enriched from blood (not recorded which). Receptors were obtained from a man aged 25 to 40 who had recovered from COVID-19.

V and J are TRBV9 and TRBJ2-1, with D perhaps TRBD2 (5 bases). The CDR3 totals 15 residues. From germline, CDR1 is SGDLS and CDR2 YYNGEE. V gave up 0 bases and J gave up 5 bases, with 12 bases separating them. CDR3 sequence (DNA): TGTGCCAGCAGCGTAGCGGGGAATGCTAACAATGAGCAGTTCTTC. It yields the protein CASSVAGNANNEQFF.

The J gene is TRBJ2-3, the V gene TRBV5-4, with 8 bases fitting TRBD1. V dropped 3 bases and J dropped 3; count of bases not matched to a gene: 6. Per germline, CDR1 SGHNT and CDR2 YYREEE (reference sequence). The CDR3 loop spans 15 amino acids. Here the CDR3 reads CASSSTGVITDTQYF. CDR3 coding DNA: TGTGCCAGCAGCTCGACAGGGGTAATTACAGATACGCAGTATTTT.

The chain is built from TRBV19 and TRBJ1-1, with 7 bases that match TRBD1. The CDR3 loop spans 19 amino acids. V was clipped by 7 bases and J by 0 bases; unmatched bases: 20. Germline CDR1 reads LNHDA; CDR2 reads SQIVND (reference sequence). CDR3 DNA: TGTGCCAGTAAACTGGGAGACAGGGCCCTATTATCCATGAACACTGAAGCTTTCTTT. It encodes CASKLGDRALLSMNTEAFF.

The chain uses TRBV18 and TRBJ1-6; the D is unclear. Looked up from germline, CDR1 is KGHSH and CDR2 is LQKENI. The germline V and J ends were trimmed by 4 bases and 0 bases, with 7 bases remaining between them. The CDR3 has 15 amino acids. The CDR3 here is CASSQGGSYNSPLHF. As DNA, the CDR3 is TGTGCCAGCTCACAGGGAGGCTCCTATAATTCACCCCTCCACTTT.

V is TRBV5-1 and J is TRBJ2-1; 8 bases line up with TRBD1. J lost 4 bases, V lost 5 bases, and 5 bases had no gene match. This CDR3 comprises 14 residues. Per germline, CDR1 SGHRS and CDR2 YFSETQ. The CDR3 region is CASSDRGPYNEQFF. CDR3 sequence (DNA): TGCGCCAGCAGTGACAGGGGCCCGTACAATGAGCAGTTCTTC.

This chain's CDR3 is CASSPTGFASSYEQYF. CDR3 sequence (DNA): TGCGCCAGCAGTCCTACAGGGTTCGCCAGCTCCTACGAGCAGTACTTC. This chain joins TRBV10-1 and TRBJ2-7, with a weak D call TRBD1 (6 bases). Trimming removed 5 bases at V and 0 bases at J, with 17 bases between. Germline V CDR1 and CDR2: WNHNN, SYGVQD (reference sequence). CDR3 length: 16 residues.

In DNA, the CDR3 is TGCGCCAGCAGCTTTACCTCCTGGGACAGCAGAATAAACTATTACACCTTC. Protein product: CASSFTSWDSRINYYTF. The chain uses TRBV5-1 and TRBJ1-2; the match to TRBD1 covers 7 bases. The CDR3 extends over 17 amino acids. CDR1 and CDR2 (germline): SGHRS, YFSETQ. The junction had 21 bases not matched to a gene; V was cut back by 2 bases and J by 11 bases. The full variable domain, in which reference TRBV5-1 and TRBJ1-2 provide the parts outside the CDR3, is KAGVTQTPRYLIKTRGQQVTLSCSPISGHRSVSWYQQTPGQGLQFLFEYFSETQRNKGNFPGRFSGRQFSNSRSEMNVSTLELGDSALYLCASSFTSWDSRINYYTFGSGTRLTVV.

V and J are TRBV3-1 (or the pseudogene TRBV3-2) and TRBJ1-4; D gene unclear. The CDR3 is 15 residues long. Germline V CDR1 and CDR2: LGHDT, YNNKEL (reference sequence). The V and J ends lost 4 bases and 0 bases respectively, with 9 bases between them. CDR3 protein: CASSLQSATNEKLFF. For the CDR3, the DNA is TGTGCCAGCAGCCTACAGTCCGCAACTAATGAAAAACTGTTTTTT.

CDR3 nucleotide sequence: TGTGCCAGCATTAGCGGGGGCCGGGAGCAGTATTTT. Amino acid sequence: CASISGGREQYF. The chain has TRBV25-1 and TRBJ2-3; 9 nucleotides line up with TRBD2. The CDR3 consists of 12 residues. J gave up 11 bases and V 7 bases, and 7 bases lay outside the gene matches. CDR1 is MGHDK and CDR2 is SYGVNS in the germline V gene.

The chain is built from TRBV7-2 and TRBJ1-4, with D tentatively TRBD1 (6 bases). V was pared by 0 bases and J by 7 bases, with 15 bases between. Germline CDR1 is SGHTA and CDR2 is FQGNSA. This CDR3 region has 16 residues. The CDR3 loop reads CASSLAAGALSEKLFF. The CDR3 DNA reads TGTGCCAGCAGCTTAGCGGCGGGGGCGCTTAGTGAAAAACTGTTTTTT.

The chain carries TRBV10-3 and TRBJ2-2; perhaps TRBD2 as D (6 bases). V dropped 6 bases and J dropped 4 bases, with 21 bases sitting between them. Germline V gene data show CDR1 as ENHRY and CDR2 as SYGVKD. This CDR3 is 17 amino acids long. This chain's CDR3 is CAISLGGVQVITGELFF. The CDR3 region has the DNA TGTGCCATCAGCCTAGGAGGGGTCCAGGTTATCACCGGGGAGCTGTTTTTT.

The chain joins TRBV10-1 to TRBJ1-6; 8 bases line up with TRBD1. Germline V gene sequence: CDR1 WNHNN, CDR2 SYGVQD (reference sequence). The CDR3 totals 16 residues. The ends lost 9 bases at V and 7 bases at J; junction bases unmatched: 14. For the CDR3, the DNA is TGCGCCAGGGAATGCCGCCCGGGACAGGAGAATTCACCCCTCCACTTT. Its translation: CARECRPGQENSPLHF.

This chain links TRBV10-2 with TRBJ1-4, with a weak D call TRBD1 (6 bases). With 10 bases removed from V and 4 bases from J, the gap between germline ends came to 16 bases. The CDR3 sequence is 14 residues long. Looked up from germline, CDR1 is WSHSY and CDR2 is SAAADI. The CDR3 DNA sequence: TGCGCCACCAAGAGGGGGACAAGTAATGAAAAACTGTTTTTT. Encoded protein: CATKRGTSNEKLFF.

The chain recombines TRBV3-1 (or the pseudogene TRBV3-2) with TRBJ2-1; 12 bases are shared with TRBD2. Trimming took 5 bases from V and 4 from J; bases not matched to a gene: 15. CDR1 is LGHDT, CDR2 YNNKEL, per germline (reference sequence). This CDR3 spans 19 amino acids. The CDR3 sequence: CASSKGNGLAGGRYNEQFF. CDR3 DNA sequence: TGTGCCAGCAGCAAGGGAAATGGGCTAGCGGGGGGGCGGTACAATGAGCAGTTCTTC.

This clone was recorded only once. The chain employs TRBV5-1 and TRBJ1-1; D uncertain. From germline, CDR1 is SGHRS and CDR2 YFSETQ. With 0 bases removed from V and 3 bases from J, the gap between germline ends came to 6 bases. The CDR3 is made up of 13 amino acids. The CDR3 DNA follows: TGCGCCAGCAGCTTGGAAAGCTACACTGAAGCTTTCTTT. This sequence encodes CASSLESYTEAFF. Looking up the rest from reference TRBV5-1 and TRBJ1-1 gives the full variable domain: KAGVTQTPRYLIKTRGQQVTLSCSPISGHRSVSWYQQTPGQGLQFLFEYFSETQRNKGNFPGRFSGRQFSNSRSEMNVSTLELGDSALYLCASSLESYTEAFFGQGTRLTVV.

CDR3: CASSRGDIYDQPQHF. CDR3 sequence (DNA): TGTGCCAGCAGCCGAGGGGACATTTACGATCAGCCCCAGCATTTT. This chain uses TRBV27 with TRBJ1-5; a possible D gene is TRBD1 (6 bases). Trimming removed 6 bases at V and 5 bases at J, with 17 bases between. The germline gives CDR1 MNHEY, CDR2 SMNVEV (reference sequence). The CDR3 extends over 15 amino acids.

The chain employs TRBV7-2 and TRBJ1-6, with TRBD1 identical over 8 bases. The V gene end was trimmed by 4 bases and the J gene end by 14 bases; junction bases not matched to a gene: 13. Germline CDR1 reads SGHTA; CDR2 reads FQGNSA. This CDR3 region has 15 residues. CDR3 bases: TGTGCCAGCAGCTCTGGGACAGGCCCTATAATGGCCCTCCACTTT. Translating it yields CASSSGTGPIMALHF.